This T cell receptor (beta chain) was identified during a study of cytomegalovirus exposure and HLA in healthy donors. Overall study: A subsequent analysis reported that the 95 to 150 validation repertoires were produced on the same platform that had also been used for the 600 to 700 first-cohort repertoires. Study-level points and caveats: High specificity and sensitivity for cytomegalovirus status were reported for the classifier. Across donors, most TCRs were seen rarely, yet some public ones were widespread. Altogether, 164 TCR beta chains were recorded as cytomegalovirus-associated.

The table came from immunoSEQ multiplex PCR; TCRdb's copy has only in-frame clones and leaves some out. The table records 35,000 to 55,000 clones, 93% of them present only once. About this clone: The antigen remains undetermined.

Germline assignment: CDR1 SGHDT and CDR2 YYEEEE. Losses at the gene ends were 4 bases for V and 9 bases for J; bases not matched to a gene: 6. This CDR3 region has 13 residues. Material for sequencing was PBMCs. The chain has TRBV5-6 and TRBJ2-1; 8 bases match TRBD2. The source is a woman younger than 30 in good health and CMV-seronegative. The CDR3 nucleotides read TGTGCCAGCAGCCCCCCGGGAGGGATTGAGCAGTTCTTC. Amino acid sequence: CASSPPGGIEQFF.